This T cell receptor beta chain was recorded in a study of T cell responses to AZD1222 COVID-19 vaccine. Overall study findings and caveats: There were mostly white British donors and more females than males, and clonal diversity was possibly underestimated. Receipt of two AZD1222 doses was followed by a rise in Spike-specific TCR breadth and depth. Reportedly, nearly half the spike-specific TCRs target unmutated variant regions.

TCRdb's copy holds only in-frame clones and misses some; the assay was immunoSEQ multiplex PCR. The sample lists some 180,000 clones, roughly nine tenths seen once, with 1.7% in the top ten. A word on this clone: Its antigen is unidentified.

The CDR3 loop spans 16 amino acids. V lost 2 bases, J lost 5 bases, and 18 bases lay in between. Germline assignment: CDR1 SGHAT and CDR2 FQNNGV. The chain couples TRBV11-2 to TRBJ2-5; a weak D match, TRBD1 (6 bases). Specimen: peripheral blood, collected 28 days after the second AZD1222 dose. This TCR came from an adult who received the AZD1222 COVID-19 vaccine. The CDR3, as DNA: TGTGCCAGCAGCTTATTAACAGGGTCTGGGATGGAGACCCAGTACTTC. This codes for CASSLLTGSGMETQYF.